Each of the 20 T cell receptor beta chains below was sequenced from the same sample in a study of CD8 T cells in Susac syndrome. With random hexamers, reverse transcription was performed on about 0.45 to 1 ug of RNA. TCRdb re-derived calls from the immunoSEQ multiplex PCR reads in MiXCR, one entry per CDR3 protein. The sample shows some 180,000 distinct CDR3 sequences, around nine tenths of them seen only once. The sample was CD4+ T cells from PBMCs. All receptors derive from a human donor with Susac syndrome.

This sequence joins TRBV7-8 and TRBJ1-2, with a weak D call TRBD1 (6 bases). Germline V gene sequence: CDR1 SGHVS, CDR2 FQNEAQ. This CDR3 comprises 15 residues. V lost 1 base, J lost 4 bases, and 13 bases lay in between. The CDR3 DNA reads TGTGCCAGCAGCTTAGTCCGGGACATGCCCTATGGCTACACCTTC. It encodes CASSLVRDMPYGYTF.

The V gene is TRBV27, the J gene TRBJ2-5, with 7 positions matching TRBD1. CDR3 length: 13 residues. V lost 4 bases, J lost 6 bases, and 5 bases stayed unmatched. The germline gives CDR1 MNHEY, CDR2 SMNVEV (reference sequence). The CDR3 loop is CASSSFRGKTQYF. The CDR3 region has the DNA TGTGCCAGCAGTTCCTTCAGGGGGAAGACCCAGTACTTC.

The rearrangement links TRBV12-3 or TRBV12-4 to TRBJ2-1, with TRBD2 matching 7 bases. Trimming cost V 5 bases and J 10 bases; bases outside gene matches: 11. CDR3 size: 14 residues. The CDR3 sequence is CASSPSSSSGEQFF. Written as DNA, the CDR3 is TGTGCCAGCAGTCCGTCCTCATCTAGCGGAGAGCAGTTCTTC.

As for this clonotype: An end of the junction differs from the germline gene, which may be a read error. The genes are TRBV7-9 and TRBJ2-7, with a weak D call TRBD2 (6 bases). This CDR3 has 14 residues. The germline CDR1 and CDR2 sequences are SEHNR and FQNEAQ (reference sequence). CDR3 sequence: CASSLAGGLNEQYF. Here the CDR3 DNA reads TGTGCCAGCAGCCTAGCTGGAGGGCTCAACGAGCAGTACTTC.

V usage is TRBV3-1 and J usage is TRBJ1-3; D call uncertain. V dropped 4 bases and J dropped 0 bases, with 13 bases sitting between them. The CDR3 contains 16 residues. Germline V gene sequence: CDR1 LGHDT, CDR2 YNNKEL (reference sequence). This chain's CDR3 is CASSLSDAGSGNTIYF. In DNA form, the CDR3 reads TGTGCCAGCAGCCTCTCGGACGCAGGCTCTGGAAACACCATATATTTT.

The genes are TRBV30 and TRBJ2-7; a possible D gene is TRBD1 (5 bases). This CDR3 comprises 13 residues. Germline V gene sequence: CDR1 GTSNPN, CDR2 SVGIG (reference sequence). The CDR3, as DNA: TGTGCGAGCAGGGCCCTTAGCTCCTACGAGCAGTACTTC. This gives the protein CASRALSSYEQYF.

The chain employs TRBV3-1 and TRBJ1-6; D possibly corresponds to TRBD1 (5 bases). Looked up from germline, CDR1 is LGHDT and CDR2 is YNNKEL (reference sequence). V was shortened by 3 bases and J by 6 bases, with 21 bases between the two germline ends. This CDR3 spans 18 amino acids. In nucleotides, the CDR3 is TGTGCCAGCAGCCATCCCCGGGACGGGCAATCCCGTAATTCACCCCTCCACTTT. Translated: CASSHPRDGQSRNSPLHF. The whole variable domain, remainder taken from reference TRBV3-1 and TRBJ1-6, is DTAVSQTPKYLVTQMGNDKSIKCEQNLGHDTMYWYKQDSKKFLKIMFSYNNKELIINETVPNRFSPKSPDKAHLNLHINSLELGDSAVYFCASSHPRDGQSRNSPLHFGNGTRLTVT.

V and J are TRBV30 and TRBJ2-6; no clear D. The ends were cut back, 2 bases at V and 1 base at J, with 9 bases in the middle. Per the germline V gene, CDR1 is GTSNPN and CDR2 is SVGIG (reference sequence). The CDR3 is 15 residues long. The CDR3 DNA is TGTGCCTGGAGTCTCTCTCGGTCTGGGGCCAACGTCCTGACTTTC. It specifies CAWSLSRSGANVLTF.

The chain uses TRBV13 and TRBJ2-7, with TRBD2 identical over 9 bases. CDR3 length: 18 amino acids. Trimming at V came to 2 bases and at J to 1 base, leaving 12 bases not matched to a gene. Germline lookup yields CDR1 PRHDT and CDR2 FYEKMQ (reference sequence). The CDR3 protein is CASSLHSGRGPLSYEQYF. The CDR3 nucleotides are TGTGCCAGCAGCTTACATAGCGGGAGAGGACCTCTTTCCTACGAGCAGTACTTC. The full variable domain, with the rest looked up from reference TRBV13 and TRBJ2-7, is AAGVIQSPRHLIKEKRETATLKCYPIPRHDTVYWYQQGPGQDPQFLISFYEKMQSDKGSIPDRFSAQQFSDYHSELNMSSLELGDSALYFCASSLHSGRGPLSYEQYFGPGTRLTVT.

This rearrangement joins TRBV3-1 to TRBJ2-3, with 11 bases that match TRBD2. The germline V gene encodes CDR1 LGHDT and CDR2 YNNKEL (reference sequence). Germline trimming cut 7 bases from V and 4 bases from J; bases unmatched to any gene: 7. The CDR3 has 15 amino acids. CDR3 nucleotide sequence: TGTGCCAGCACCCCGGGACTAGCGGTCCCAGATACGCAGTATTTT. Translated, it gives CASTPGLAVPDTQYF.

The J gene is TRBJ2-7, the V gene TRBV29-1; D remains unclear. Trimming cost V 4 bases and J 3 bases, with 10 bases left between them. CDR1 SQVTM and CDR2 ANQGSEA come from the germline V gene. This CDR3 is 12 amino acids long. The CDR3 DNA sequence: TGCAGCGTTGGGAATACTCACTACGAGCAGTACTTC. This translates into CSVGNTHYEQYF.

This rearrangement joins TRBV20-1 to TRBJ1-2; maybe TRBD1 (5 bases). This CDR3 contains 14 residues. Trimming shortened V by 6 bases and J by 4 bases, and 18 bases separated the two germline ends. Germline assignment: CDR1 DFQATT and CDR2 SNEGSKA (reference sequence). CDR3 in DNA: TGCAGTGCAACCGGGCAGGGCTACCGCTATGGCTACACCTTC. Its translation is CSATGQGYRYGYTF.

The rearrangement joins TRBV28 to TRBJ2-7; D tentatively fits TRBD1 or TRBD2 (5 bases each). This CDR3 comprises 14 residues. Germline loops: CDR1 MDHEN, CDR2 SYDVKM. V shed 2 bases and J shed 3 bases, with 11 bases lying between them. CDR3 nucleotide sequence: TGTGCCAGCAGTTTAGGGACGGCCCTCTACGAGCAGTACTTC. Translation: CASSLGTALYEQYF.

The chain uses TRBV6-2 or TRBV6-3 and TRBJ2-4; a possible D gene is TRBD2 (5 bases). Germline V gene sequence: CDR1 MNHEY, CDR2 SVGEGT. CDR3 length: 14 amino acids. Trimming cost V 0 bases and J 6 bases, with 9 bases left between them. DNA for the CDR3: TGTGCCAGCAGTTACTCAGAGGGTAGAAACATTCAGTACTTC. The encoded protein is CASSYSEGRNIQYF.

The rearrangement joins TRBV7-9 to TRBJ1-2; 7 bases line up with TRBD1. Germline lookup yields CDR1 SEHNR and CDR2 FQNEAQ (reference sequence). V shed 1 base, J shed 7 bases, and the junction held 9 bases outside the gene matches. CDR3 length equals 15 residues. As DNA, the CDR3 is TGTGCCAGCAGCTTAGAAGGGGGCGCCTCCTTTGGCTACACCTTC. Translated, it gives CASSLEGGASFGYTF.

In its sample, this clonotype was seen a few times. The chain links TRBV19 to TRBJ1-5, with D possibly TRBD1 on 5 matching bases. Looked up from germline, CDR1 is LNHDA and CDR2 is SQIVND (reference sequence). The CDR3 loop spans 14 amino acids. V shed 3 bases and J shed 7 bases, with 13 bases lying between them. Written as DNA, the CDR3 is TGTGCCAGTAGTATCGGAGACAGAGCCCAGCCCCAGCATTTT. Residues: CASSIGDRAQPQHF. The full variable domain, its missing parts supplied by reference TRBV19 and TRBJ1-5, is DGGITQSPKYLFRKEGQNVTLSCEQNLNHDAMYWYRQDPGQGLRLIYYSQIVNDFQKGDIAEGYSVSREKKESFPLTVTSAQKNPTAFYLCASSIGDRAQPQHFGDGTRLSIL.

The chain couples TRBV7-9 to TRBJ2-6; D is ambiguous. CDR1 is SEHNR, CDR2 FQNEAQ, per germline (reference sequence). V was pared by 1 base and J by 0 bases, with 7 bases between. This CDR3 contains 16 residues. CDR3 nucleotide sequence: TGTGCCAGCAGCTTAGTTGCGGACTCTGGGGCCAACGTCCTGACTTTC. Its protein product is CASSLVADSGANVLTF.

This chain uses TRBV6-6 with TRBJ2-7; 7 positions agree with TRBD1. Trimming cost V 2 bases and J 4 bases; bases outside gene matches: 5. In germline, CDR1 is MNHNY, CDR2 SVGAGI (reference sequence). The CDR3 contains 14 residues. The CDR3 DNA follows: TGTGCCAGCAGTTACCCAGGGACAGCTTACGAGCAGTACTTC. It yields the protein CASSYPGTAYEQYF.

The CDR3 reads CASSGTWTGEADTQYF. The CDR3 bases are TGTGCCAGCAGTGGAACTTGGACAGGGGAGGCGGATACGCAGTATTTT. The chain is built from TRBV25-1 and TRBJ2-3; 9 nucleotides match TRBD1. Looked up from germline, CDR1 is MGHDK and CDR2 is SYGVNS. The V gene end was trimmed by 4 bases and the J gene end by 6 bases; junction bases not matched to a gene: 11. The CDR3 consists of 16 residues. Full variable domain (remainder filled in from reference TRBV25-1 and TRBJ2-3): EADIYQTPRYLVIGTGKKITLECSQTMGHDKMYWYQQDPGMELHLIHYSYGVNSTEKGDLSSESTVSRIRTEHFPLTLESARPSHTSQYLCASSGTWTGEADTQYFGPGTRLTVL.

V gene TRBV2 combines with J gene TRBJ1-5; D perhaps matches TRBD1 (5 bases). The CDR3 extends over 15 amino acids. Germline V gives CDR1 SNHLY, CDR2 FYNNEI. V was clipped by 5 bases and J by 0 bases, with 11 bases between them. The CDR3 DNA reads as TGTGCCAGCAGTCCCTCGGGGGGTAGCAATCAGCCCCAGCATTTT. It translates to CASSPSGGSNQPQHF. Complete variable domain (other parts from reference TRBV2 and TRBJ1-5): EPEVTQTPSHQVTQMGQEVILRCVPISNHLYFYWYRQILGQKVEFLVSFYNNEISEKSEIFDDQFSVERPDGSNFTLKIRSTKLEDSAMYFCASSPSGGSNQPQHFGDGTRLSIL.